Presented here are 7 T cell receptor beta chains from one specimen sequenced in a study of CD8 T cells in ankylosing spondylitis. Study-level points and caveats: Ankylosing spondylitis blood appeared to carry a characteristic TCR beta motif of seven to nine highly homologous variants.

TCRdb independently ran MiXCR on the 5' RACE reads; one entry per CDR3 protein. The sample lists under 250,000 distinct CDR3 sequences, 6% to 8% occurring once. No antigen has been assigned to these receptors. The specimen was blood, either unsorted or a sorted T cell fraction (not recorded which). Source of these receptors: a male donor with ankylosing spondylitis.

The chain has TRBV15 and TRBJ1-5; D may be TRBD1 (5 bases). The CDR3 length is 15 residues. Germline V gene sequence: CDR1 LNHNV, CDR2 YYDKDF (reference sequence). Trimming removed 4 bases from V and 0 bases from J, with 10 bases in between. CDR3 nucleotides: TGTGCCACCAGCACCTCAGGGAGTAGCAATCAGCCCCAGCATTTT. Its translation: CATSTSGSSNQPQHF.

This clonotype has only a few counts. The chain couples TRBV5-1 to TRBJ1-5; TRBD1 is a possible D gene (6 bases). This CDR3 region has 15 residues. Trimming left V 0 bases short and J 6 bases short, with 13 bases between. Germline V CDR1 and CDR2: SGHRS, YFSETQ. The CDR3 loop is CASSLAGVGSQPQHF. CDR3 DNA: TGCGCCAGCAGCTTGGCAGGGGTTGGGAGTCAGCCCCAGCATTTT. Combining the CDR3 with reference TRBV5-1 and TRBJ1-5 gives the whole variable domain KAGVTQTPRYLIKTRGQQVTLSCSPISGHRSVSWYQQTPGQGLQFLFEYFSETQRNKGNFPGRFSGRQFSNSRSEMNVSTLELGDSALYLCASSLAGVGSQPQHFGDGTRLSIL.

This clonotype was counted a few times. The chain has TRBV29-1 and TRBJ1-2; possible D gene TRBD1, 6 bases. Looked up from germline, CDR1 is SQVTM and CDR2 is ANQGSEA. CDR3 length: 11 residues. V was clipped by 5 bases and J by 8 bases, with 12 bases between them. The CDR3 is CSVRTDGGYTF. The CDR3 DNA reads as TGCAGCGTTCGGACAGACGGCGGCTACACCTTC.

In its sample, this clonotype was seen many times. CDR3 residues: CASSLAQGLAYEQYF. The CDR3, as DNA: TGTGCCAGCAGCTTAGCGCAAGGGCTAGCCTACGAGCAGTACTTC. The V gene is TRBV7-9, the J gene TRBJ2-7, with D uncertain. There are 15 residues in the CDR3. Germline V CDR1 and CDR2: SEHNR, FQNEAQ (reference sequence). V was cut by 0 bases and J by 2 bases, with 11 bases left in between. The full variable domain, completed using reference TRBV7-9 and TRBJ2-7, is DTGVSQNPRHKITKRGQNVTFRCDPISEHNRLYWYRQTLGQGPEFLTYFQNEAQLEKSRLLSDRFSAERPKGSFSTLEIQRTEQGDSAMYLCASSLAQGLAYEQYFGPGTRLTVT.

This clonotype was seen a few times. The chain joins TRBV27 to TRBJ2-1; D uncertain. The V and J ends lost 7 bases and 4 bases respectively, with 8 bases between them. Germline CDR1 and CDR2: MNHEY and SMNVEV (reference sequence). The CDR3 sequence is 12 residues long. The CDR3 sequence: CASTSRYNEQFF. The CDR3 bases are TGTGCCAGCACCTCTAGATACAATGAGCAGTTCTTC.

About this clonotype: The junction departs from the called germline gene at one end, perhaps through a read error. This rearrangement joins TRBV5-6 to TRBJ2-7; D remains ambiguous. This CDR3 comprises 12 residues. Germline V gene data show CDR1 as SGHDT and CDR2 as YYEEEE. CDR3 region: CTSSLGSYEQYF. CDR3 sequence (DNA): TGTACCAGCAGCTTGGGTTCCTACGAGCAGTACTTC.

This clonotype has only a few counts. The chain recombines TRBV4-3 with TRBJ1-1; possibly TRBD1 for D (5 bases). Trimming left V 0 bases short and J 0 bases short, with 14 bases between. This CDR3 comprises 17 residues. Germline V gene lookup returns CDR1 LGHNA and CDR2 YSLEER. The CDR3 DNA sequence: TGCGCCAGCAGCCAAGAGGGACGGTCCAAAATGAACACTGAAGCTTTCTTT. This gives the protein CASSQEGRSKMNTEAFF.